One and the same sample provided the 9 T cell receptor beta chains below, sequenced in a study of cytomegalovirus exposure and HLA in healthy donors. The PCR had 60 Vbeta and 13 Jbeta primers. Data came from immunoSEQ multiplex PCR; TCRdb stores just in-frame clones and leaves some out. Here the sample spans 150,000 to 200,000 clones, approximately 80% being singletons. Sequenced: PBMCs. All receptors derive from a man aged 18 to 29 in good health and CMV-seronegative.

The chain has TRBV6-1 and TRBJ1-5; D is possibly TRBD1 (5 bases). Looked up from germline, CDR1 is MNHNS and CDR2 is SASEGT. This CDR3 spans 13 amino acids. Trimming took 6 bases from V and 5 from J, leaving 11 bases between them. This CDR3 is CASRQVGDQPQHF. CDR3 nucleotide sequence: TGTGCCAGCAGGCAGGTAGGGGATCAGCCCCAGCATTTT.

CDR3 sequence reads: CASSLVASGGAGELFF. The DNA for the CDR3 is TGTGCCAGCAGCTTAGTGGCTAGCGGGGGGGCCGGGGAGCTGTTTTTT. This rearrangement joins TRBV7-2 to TRBJ2-2; 12 positions match TRBD2. J lost 6 bases, V lost 1 base, and 3 bases had no gene match. This CDR3 is 16 amino acids long. Germline assignment: CDR1 SGHTA and CDR2 FQGNSA.

V is TRBV4-1 and J is TRBJ2-7; D might be TRBD2 (6 bases). From germline, CDR1 is MGHRA and CDR2 YSYEKL. This CDR3 has 13 residues. The V end was cut by 1 base, the J end by 5 bases, with 9 bases between. CDR3 DNA sequence: TGCGCCAGCAGCCAAGCCGGCGGGGACGAGCAGTACTTC. Encoded protein: CASSQAGGDEQYF.

This chain links TRBV9 with TRBJ2-1; the D gene is possibly TRBD1 (6 bases). The CDR3 contains 17 residues. CDR1 and CDR2 from the germline V gene are SGDLS and YYNGEE. V shed 3 bases and J shed 0 bases, with 16 bases lying between them. CDR3 sequence: CASSATQGLSSYNEQFF. CDR3 nucleotide sequence: TGTGCCAGCAGCGCCACACAGGGCCTGAGCTCCTACAATGAGCAGTTCTTC.

V and J are TRBV18 and TRBJ1-1; D remains unclear. V gave up 2 bases and J gave up 4 bases, with 8 bases separating them. Germline V gene data show CDR1 as KGHSH and CDR2 as LQKENI. This CDR3 has 13 amino acids. Here the CDR3 reads CASSPMETTEAFF. CDR3 coding DNA: TGTGCCAGCTCACCAATGGAGACCACTGAAGCTTTCTTT.

The genes are TRBV7-9 and TRBJ2-1; maybe TRBD1 (5 bases). Germline CDR1 reads SEHNR; CDR2 reads FQNEAQ (reference sequence). The CDR3 sequence is 15 residues long. Trimming pared 3 bases from V and 2 bases from J, leaving 11 bases between. CDR3 sequence (DNA): TGTGCCAGCAGCTTTAGGCAGGGAACCTACAATGAGCAGTTCTTC. The encoded protein is CASSFRQGTYNEQFF. The complete variable domain, with remaining parts taken from reference TRBV7-9 and TRBJ2-1, reads DTGVSQNPRHKITKRGQNVTFRCDPISEHNRLYWYRQTLGQGPEFLTYFQNEAQLEKSRLLSDRFSAERPKGSFSTLEIQRTEQGDSAMYLCASSFRQGTYNEQFFGPGTRLTVL.

This clone was detected once. An end of the junction does not agree with germline; a read error may underlie this. DNA for the CDR3: TGTTCCAGCAGCTTAGGGGGACAGGAAGAGACCCAGTACTTC. Residues: CSSSLGGQEETQYF. The gene calls are TRBV7-9 and TRBJ2-5; TRBD1 matches at 8 bases. Germline V lookup: CDR1 SEHNR, CDR2 FQNEAQ (reference sequence). This CDR3 spans 14 amino acids.

This chain joins TRBV5-1 and TRBJ2-5, with 10 positions matching TRBD2. V shed 0 bases, J shed 5 bases, and the junction held 7 bases outside the gene matches. Germline assignment: CDR1 SGHRS and CDR2 YFSETQ. The CDR3 runs 16 residues. The CDR3 spells CASSLASGGARETQYF. The CDR3 DNA reads as TGCGCCAGCAGCTTGGCCAGCGGGGGGGCCCGGGAGACCCAGTACTTC. Full variable domain (remainder filled in from reference TRBV5-1 and TRBJ2-5): KAGVTQTPRYLIKTRGQQVTLSCSPISGHRSVSWYQQTPGQGLQFLFEYFSETQRNKGNFPGRFSGRQFSNSRSEMNVSTLELGDSALYLCASSLASGGARETQYFGPGTRLLVL.

The chain uses TRBV5-1 and TRBJ2-1; the match to TRBD2 covers 8 bases. The length of the CDR3 is 15 residues. Per germline, CDR1 SGHRS and CDR2 YFSETQ. V shed 4 bases and J 0 bases; nucleotides not matched to a gene: 3. In nucleotides, the CDR3 is TGCGCCAGCAGCGCCAGCGGGGGCTCCTACAATGAGCAGTTCTTC. Its translation: CASSASGGSYNEQFF.